The clone carrying this T cell receptor beta chain has at least ten counts. From germline, CDR1 is MDHEN and CDR2 SYDVKM. The CDR3 is made up of 14 amino acids. V lost 8 bases to trimming and J lost 3 bases, with 17 bases between them. The data derive from a study of human T cells and chemical hapten exposure. The time point is: patch test 1, 2 weeks after DPC sensitization. Treatment specified: therapeutic diphenylcyclopropenone sensitization with weekly scalp DPC. Each CDR3 protein gets one entry after TCRdb re-called the RACE reads with MiXCR. The repertoire holds 75,000 to 100,000 distinct CDR3 sequences, about an eighth seen once, with approximately 2% in the top ten.

Material: whole blood, obtained in connection with sensitization to the hapten diphenylcyclopropenone (DPC). This clonotype was obtained from a woman aged 40 to 49 with alopecia areata. Some clones in this sample may be carry-over from other donors' samples. The chain is built from TRBV28 and TRBJ2-7; tentative D call: TRBD1 (6 bases). The CDR3 protein is CASPPSTGSYEQYF. The CDR3, as DNA: TGTGCCAGCCCACCAAGTACAGGGAGCTACGAGCAGTACTTC.